Presented here are 3 T cell receptor beta chains from one specimen sequenced in a study of cytomegalovirus exposure and HLA in healthy donors. This PCR relied on a set of 60 Vbeta primers and 13 Jbeta primers. Using immunoSEQ multiplex PCR, the repertoire was profiled, and TCRdb retains in-frame clones only, with some absent. The sample gives around 130,000 clones, 65% to 90% of which show up once; roughly 1.2% is in the top ten. The specimen was PBMCs. The receptors stem from a girl aged 2 to 9 in good health and CMV-seronegative.

J is TRBJ2-3 and V is TRBV28; TRBD1 matches at 10 bases. The germline V gene has CDR1 MDHEN and CDR2 SYDVKM. The ends lost 3 bases at V and 3 bases at J; junction bases unmatched: 6. The CDR3 totals 16 residues. Here the CDR3 DNA reads TGTGCCAGCAGTTTTACCCGGGGACAGGGGACAGATACGCAGTATTTT. Protein sequence: CASSFTRGQGTDTQYF.

The chain joins TRBV7-9 to TRBJ2-3, with TRBD1 matching 7 bases. The germline gives CDR1 SEHNR, CDR2 FQNEAQ (reference sequence). The CDR3 spans 16 residues. V lost 9 bases to trimming and J lost 8 bases; unmatched junction nucleotides: 20. The CDR3 here is CASSPRDPNRGVTQYF. The CDR3 DNA sequence: TGTGCCAGTTCCCCGAGGGACCCGAACAGGGGAGTTACGCAGTATTTT.

The chain is built from TRBV9 and TRBJ2-5; possibly TRBD2 for D (7 bases). Looked up from germline, CDR1 is SGDLS and CDR2 is YYNGEE. The CDR3 is made up of 17 amino acids. Trimming removed 0 bases from V and 5 bases from J, with 20 bases in between. The CDR3 spells CASSVGEGGLIGETQYF. CDR3 bases: TGTGCCAGCAGCGTAGGGGAGGGGGGGCTGATTGGGGAGACCCAGTACTTC.